What follows are 31 T cell receptor beta chains derived from one specimen sequenced in a study of a mutant IDH1 vaccine in newly diagnosed glioma. Only in-frame clones appear in the TCRdb table, and some are missing; sequencing was by immunoSEQ multiplex PCR. The sample includes 88,000 or so clones, 65% to 90% of them seen just once. Time point indicated: week 23, last vaccination. One vaccine dose held 300 ug of mutant IDH1 20-mer peptide and came with topical imiquimod. These receptors have no identified antigens. The specimen comprised PBMCs, sampled from a glioma patient whose treatment included an IDH1 peptide vaccine. All receptors come from a man aged 25-45 years with glioma. Some clones in this sample may be carry-over from other donors' samples.

V usage is TRBV7-9 and J usage is TRBJ2-3; D gene uncertain. Germline loops: CDR1 SEHNR, CDR2 FQNEAQ (reference sequence). V lost 7 bases, J lost 3 bases, and 17 bases lay in between. The CDR3 is 15 amino acids. CDR3 bases: TGTGCCAGCACCTTTCGACCTTGGGGAACAGATACGCAGTATTTT. Its protein is CASTFRPWGTDTQYF.

This chain uses TRBV7-9 with TRBJ1-4; no clear D gene. The germline gives CDR1 SEHNR, CDR2 FQNEAQ (reference sequence). This CDR3 comprises 12 residues. V dropped 7 bases and J dropped 8 bases, with 11 bases sitting between them. CDR3 amino acids: CASTKEGEKLFF. CDR3 sequence (DNA): TGTGCCAGCACCAAGGAAGGGGAAAAACTGTTTTTT.

J is TRBJ1-4 and V is TRBV7-2, with TRBD1 identical over 8 bases. V shed 3 bases and J 0 bases; nucleotides not matched to a gene: 3. The germline V gene has CDR1 SGHTA and CDR2 FQGNSA. The CDR3 length is 16 residues. The CDR3 region has the DNA TGTGCCAGCAGCTTGGACAGGGTTGCAACTAATGAAAAACTGTTTTTT. Protein: CASSLDRVATNEKLFF.

This chain uses TRBV28 with TRBJ1-1; 9 positions match TRBD1. V gave up 2 bases and J gave up 7 bases; unmatched junction bases: 2. The CDR3 totals 13 residues. Germline V gives CDR1 MDHEN, CDR2 SYDVKM. CDR3 sequence (DNA): TGTGCCAGCAGTTTAACGGACAGGGGTGAAGCTTTCTTT. Protein product: CASSLTDRGEAFF.

The chain couples TRBV10-3 to TRBJ1-2; 11 positions match TRBD1. V dropped 3 bases and J dropped 4; count of bases not matched to a gene: 7. Germline V gives CDR1 ENHRY, CDR2 SYGVKD. This CDR3 is 16 amino acids long. DNA for the CDR3: TGTGCCATCAGTGACGGGGGACAGGGGGTCGTCTATGGCTACACCTTC. Amino acid sequence: CAISDGGQGVVYGYTF.

V and J are TRBV5-1 and TRBJ2-5; the D gene is possibly TRBD2 (6 bases). The V end was cut by 0 bases, the J end by 0 bases, with 9 bases between. CDR1 and CDR2 (germline): SGHRS, YFSETQ. This CDR3 is built from 15 residues. CDR3 DNA: TGCGCCAGCAGCTTGGACGGGGGAAACCAAGAGACCCAGTACTTC. It is translated as CASSLDGGNQETQYF.

The chain recombines TRBV9 with TRBJ1-5; D might be TRBD1 (5 bases). Germline V CDR1 and CDR2: SGDLS, YYNGEE. V lost 4 bases to trimming and J lost 4 bases, with 12 bases between them. The CDR3 consists of 14 residues. The CDR3 reads CASSLGPDNQPQHF. The CDR3 DNA reads as TGTGCCAGCAGCTTGGGACCGGATAATCAGCCCCAGCATTTT.

The genes are TRBV28 and TRBJ2-7; tentatively, D is TRBD1 (6 bases). Germline V gene sequence: CDR1 MDHEN, CDR2 SYDVKM. The length of the CDR3 is 13 residues. V lost 6 bases and J 5 bases, leaving 14 bases between the germline ends. The CDR3 protein is CASRPQGRHEQYF. The CDR3 coding sequence is TGTGCCAGCAGACCACAGGGAAGGCACGAGCAGTACTTC.

The chain recombines TRBV7-2 with TRBJ2-4; D gene uncertain. This CDR3 spans 19 amino acids. Trimming removed 5 bases from V and 0 bases from J, with 23 bases in between. Germline V gene sequence: CDR1 SGHTA, CDR2 FQGNSA. CDR3 loop: CASSRPRDSLKLAKNIQYF. The CDR3 DNA is TGTGCCAGCAGCCGTCCTCGCGACTCTCTTAAACTAGCCAAAAACATTCAGTACTTC. Combining the CDR3 with reference TRBV7-2 and TRBJ2-4 gives the whole variable domain GAGVSQSPSNKVTEKGKDVELRCDPISGHTALYWYRQSLGQGLEFLIYFQGNSAPDKSGLPSDRFSAERTGGSVSTLTIQRTQQEDSAVYLCASSRPRDSLKLAKNIQYFGAGTRLSVL.

This clone has just one count. The chain recombines TRBV18 with TRBJ2-3, with 7 bases that match TRBD1. Germline CDR1 and CDR2: KGHSH and LQKENI. Unmatched junction bases numbered 5, after V lost 3 bases and J lost 5 bases. This CDR3 comprises 14 residues. The CDR3 region has the DNA TGTGCCAGCTCACCCCAGCAGGGGGAAGATACGCAGTATTTT. Translation: CASSPQQGEDTQYF. The full variable domain, rest sourced from reference TRBV18 and TRBJ2-3, is NAGVMQNPRHLVRRRGQEARLRCSPMKGHSHVYWYRQLPEEGLKFMVYLQKENIIDESGMPKERFSAEFPKEGPSILRIQQVVRGDSAAYFCASSPQQGEDTQYFGPGTRLTVL.

The chain carries TRBV7-7 and TRBJ2-5; 9 bases line up with TRBD1. The CDR3 contains 15 residues. Germline values: CDR1 SSHAT, CDR2 FNYEAQ (reference sequence). The V segment lost 5 bases and the J segment 7 bases; nucleotides outside the gene matches: 11. CDR3: CASSPGTGSSGTQYF. CDR3 nucleotides: TGTGCCAGCAGCCCGGGGACAGGGAGTTCGGGGACCCAGTACTTC.

J is TRBJ2-2 and V is TRBV5-1; weak D call: TRBD1 (6 bases). The CDR3 length is 14 residues. Germline lookup yields CDR1 SGHRS and CDR2 YFSETQ. Trimming removed 3 bases from V and 5 bases from J, with 11 bases in between. As DNA, the CDR3 is TGCGCCAGCAGCTACCACAGGGCAACCGGGGAGCTGTTTTTT. It translates to CASSYHRATGELFF.

The chain uses TRBV19 and TRBJ1-1; perhaps TRBD1 as D (6 bases). The V gene lost 4 bases and the J gene lost 9 bases, with 12 bases spanning the gap. The CDR3 spans 12 residues. Germline V gene data show CDR1 as LNHDA and CDR2 as SQIVND (reference sequence). CDR3 residues: CASSTRTAQAFF. Written as DNA, the CDR3 is TGTGCCAGTAGTACCCGGACAGCGCAAGCTTTCTTT.

The chain has TRBV7-8 and TRBJ2-7, with D possibly matching TRBD2 (5 bases). CDR1 and CDR2 (germline): SGHVS, FQNEAQ. The ends were cut back, 5 bases at V and 13 bases at J, with 15 bases in the middle. This CDR3 has 11 residues. CDR3 in amino acids: CASSQGSRDYF. CDR3 in DNA: TGTGCCAGCAGCCAAGGATCCCGGGATTACTTC.

The rearrangement uses TRBV6-1 and TRBJ2-2, with D possibly called TRBD1 or TRBD2 (5 bases each). The CDR3 sequence is 14 residues long. V was clipped by 6 bases and J by 4 bases, with 12 bases between them. In germline, CDR1 is MNHNS, CDR2 SASEGT. CDR3 amino acids: CASSEGRSTGELFF. The CDR3 nucleotides are TGTGCCAGCAGCGAGGGGCGGAGCACCGGGGAGCTGTTTTTT.

The chain has TRBV11-2 and TRBJ1-5; D gene ambiguous. This CDR3 spans 14 amino acids. CDR1 is SGHAT, CDR2 FQNNGV, per germline. V was trimmed by 2 bases and J by 5 bases, leaving 10 bases between them. The CDR3 DNA reads TGTGCCAGCAGCTTAATGGGCCCCGATCAGCCCCAGCATTTT. Protein sequence: CASSLMGPDQPQHF. The whole variable domain, filled in from reference TRBV11-2 and TRBJ1-5, reads EAGVAQSPRYKIIEKRQSVAFWCNPISGHATLYWYQQILGQGPKLLIQFQNNGVVDDSQLPKDRFSAERLKGVDSTLKIQPAKLEDSAVYLCASSLMGPDQPQHFGDGTRLSIL.

For this clone: This same CDR3 is encoded by further DNA sequences in the sample. The V gene is TRBV27, the J gene TRBJ1-5; D unclear. Germline V CDR1 and CDR2: MNHEY, SMNVEV (reference sequence). V shed 8 bases and J shed 7 bases, with 12 bases lying between them. The CDR3 contains 12 residues. CDR3 in amino acids: CASSLLGQPQHF. CDR3 nucleotide sequence: TGTGCCAGCTCTCTCCTCGGGCAGCCCCAGCATTTT.

The V gene is TRBV29-1, the J gene TRBJ1-2; TRBD1 agrees at 11 bases. J gave up 2 bases and V 7 bases, and 3 bases lay outside the gene matches. This CDR3 has 13 amino acids. Looked up from germline, CDR1 is SQVTM and CDR2 is ANQGSEA. The CDR3 spells CSAGTGGNYGYTF. In nucleotides, the CDR3 is TGCAGCGCCGGGACAGGGGGAAACTATGGCTACACCTTC.

This clone was seen ten or more times. This chain uses TRBV9 with TRBJ1-4; 7 nucleotides align to TRBD1. V lost 0 bases to trimming and J lost 8 bases; unmatched junction nucleotides: 4. CDR3 length: 14 amino acids. Germline V CDR1 and CDR2: SGDLS, YYNGEE. In nucleotides, the CDR3 is TGTGCCAGCAGCGTAGGAGGGGGCTGGGAAAAACTGTTTTTT. The encoded protein is CASSVGGGWEKLFF. The entire variable domain, with the rest obtained from reference TRBV9 and TRBJ1-4, is as follows: DSGVTQTPKHLITATGQRVTLRCSPRSGDLSVYWYQQSLDQGLQFLIQYYNGEERAKGNILERFSAQQFPDLHSELNLSSLELGDSALYFCASSVGGGWEKLFFGSGTQLSVL.

In DNA form, the CDR3 reads TGTGCCAGCAGCCGGGTAGGCACCGGGGAGCTGTTTTTT. Protein sequence: CASSRVGTGELFF. The chain is built from TRBV7-3 and TRBJ2-2; no reliable D call. Germline lookup yields CDR1 SGHTA and CDR2 FQGTGA. The CDR3 loop spans 13 amino acids. Between the trimmed V and J ends, which lost 5 bases and 4 bases, there was a span of 8 bases.

J is TRBJ2-5 and V is TRBV11-3, with 7 bases aligning to TRBD1. The germline gives CDR1 SGHNT, CDR2 YENEEA. The V gene end was trimmed by 1 base and the J gene end by 1 base; junction bases not matched to a gene: 3. CDR3 length: 15 residues. The CDR3 reads CASSLGSGGQETQYF. The CDR3 DNA reads TGTGCCAGCAGCTTAGGGTCAGGGGGCCAAGAGACCCAGTACTTC.

The rearrangement joins TRBV2 to TRBJ2-1; D unclear. Trimming pared 3 bases from V and 3 bases from J, leaving 0 bases between. The CDR3 totals 11 residues. CDR1 SNHLY and CDR2 FYNNEI come from the germline V gene. For the CDR3, the DNA is TGTGCCAGCAGTGACTACAATGAGCAGTTCTTC. Protein product: CASSDYNEQFF.

The genes are TRBV19 and TRBJ2-6; 8 bases map to TRBD2. Germline V lookup: CDR1 LNHDA, CDR2 SQIVND (reference sequence). This CDR3 has 15 residues. The junction had 4 bases not matched to a gene; V was cut back by 5 bases and J by 4 bases. CDR3 sequence: CASSSREAGANVLTF. The DNA of the CDR3 is TGTGCCAGTAGTTCGCGGGAGGCAGGGGCCAACGTCCTGACTTTC. The variable domain in full, completed from reference TRBV19 and TRBJ2-6, reads DGGITQSPKYLFRKEGQNVTLSCEQNLNHDAMYWYRQDPGQGLRLIYYSQIVNDFQKGDIAEGYSVSREKKESFPLTVTSAQKNPTAFYLCASSSREAGANVLTFGAGSRLTVL.

For this clone: The sample holds other DNA sequences that translate to the same CDR3. The chain couples TRBV9 to TRBJ1-4; D remains unclear. Germline V gene data show CDR1 as SGDLS and CDR2 as YYNGEE. This CDR3 is built from 15 residues. The ends were cut back, 0 bases at V and 5 bases at J, with 11 bases in the middle. In DNA, the CDR3 is TGTGCCAGCAGCGTAGACCGAGGGAGGAATGAAAAACTGTTTTTT. This translates into CASSVDRGRNEKLFF.

A word on this clone: Other DNA sequences in this specimen translate into the identical CDR3. The chain couples TRBV5-8 to TRBJ2-7, with D perhaps TRBD1 or TRBD2 (5 bases each). Germline V gene sequence: CDR1 SGHTS, CDR2 YDEGEE. V lost 3 bases to trimming and J lost 3 bases, with 10 bases between them. The CDR3 sequence is 13 residues long. Here the CDR3 DNA reads TGTGCCAGCAGCTCCGGGACCCTCTACGAGCAGTACTTC. Residues: CASSSGTLYEQYF.

The gene calls are TRBV30 and TRBJ2-7; D not certain. Trimming pared 3 bases from V and 3 bases from J, leaving 9 bases between. The CDR3 is made up of 12 amino acids. Germline V gene lookup returns CDR1 GTSNPN and CDR2 SVGIG (reference sequence). The CDR3 DNA is TGTGCCTGGAGCCTTCTAGGCTACGAGCAGTACTTC. It translates to CAWSLLGYEQYF.

The rearrangement joins TRBV11-2 to TRBJ2-7; tentatively, D is TRBD2 (6 bases). V was pared by 0 bases and J by 6 bases, with 12 bases between. The CDR3 runs 14 residues. Germline CDR1 reads SGHAT; CDR2 reads FQNNGV. CDR3 region: CASSLDPGRREQYF. The CDR3 nucleotides are TGTGCCAGCAGCTTAGATCCAGGGAGGCGCGAGCAGTACTTC.

The chain recombines TRBV5-8 with TRBJ2-3, with 12 bases that match TRBD1. Germline CDR1 SGHTS, CDR2 YDEGEE. The CDR3 covers 15 residues. The V and J ends lost 5 bases and 4 bases, in that order; junction bases with no gene match: 5. The CDR3 sequence is CASSPGTGGPDTQYF. CDR3 sequence (DNA): TGTGCCAGCAGTCCCGGGACAGGGGGCCCAGATACGCAGTATTTT. Drawing the rest from reference TRBV5-8 and TRBJ2-3, the complete variable domain is EAGVTQSPTHLIKTRGQQATLRCSPISGHTSVYWYQQALGLGLQFLLWYDEGEERNRGNFPPRFSGRQFPNYSSELNVNALELEDSALYLCASSPGTGGPDTQYFGPGTRLTVL.

This chain uses TRBV5-1 with TRBJ1-4; TRBD1 is a possible D gene (5 bases). V lost 2 bases, J lost 7 bases, and 9 bases lay in between. CDR3 size: 13 residues. Germline V gene data show CDR1 as SGHRS and CDR2 as YFSETQ. The CDR3 nucleotides are TGCGCCAGCAGCTTTACGGGGGGTGAAAAACTGTTTTTT. Protein: CASSFTGGEKLFF.

The CDR3 reads CASSRTGEHYEKLFF. As DNA, the CDR3 is TGCGCCAGCAGTCGGACAGGGGAACATTATGAAAAACTGTTTTTT. The chain couples TRBV5-1 to TRBJ1-4; 9 bases are a match to TRBD1. V lost 5 bases, J lost 6 bases, and 8 bases stayed unmatched. The CDR3 consists of 15 residues. Germline CDR1 is SGHRS and CDR2 is YFSETQ.

The chain uses TRBV30 and TRBJ2-7; perhaps D is TRBD1 or TRBD2 (5 bases each). Per the germline V gene, CDR1 is GTSNPN and CDR2 is SVGIG (reference sequence). The germline V and J ends were trimmed by 2 bases and 6 bases, with 26 bases remaining between them. CDR3 size: 17 residues. In DNA, the CDR3 is TGTGCCTGGAGTCGACCCCGTGAGGGGCCTACACGGGTCGAGCAGTACTTC. Amino acids: CAWSRPREGPTRVEQYF.